The text below deals with one TCR beta chain. Its antigen remains unidentified. The data originate from a study of T cell responses to AZD1222 COVID-19 vaccine. General observations from the study: After the peak T cell response, and only then, were repertoires sampled.

The length of the CDR3 is 16 residues. Germline V gene sequence: CDR1 LNHDA, CDR2 SQIVND (reference sequence). V lost 2 bases and J lost 0, with 10 bases in between. Assay: immunoSEQ multiplex PCR; the TCRdb copy retains only in-frame clones and omits some. The sample holds about 120,000 clones, approximately 90% seen once. This chain connects TRBV19 to TRBJ1-4; the D is unclear. The sequenced sample was peripheral blood, obtained 28 days after the second dose of the MenACWY control vaccine. The receptor's source is an adult who received the MenACWY meningococcal vaccine as a control. The CDR3 nucleotides are TGTGCCAGTAGTATACCCGCGGTAGCAACTAATGAAAAACTGTTTTTT. It specifies CASSIPAVATNEKLFF.